This entry lists 22 T cell receptor beta chains sequenced from one sample in a study of blood T cell repertoires in COVID-19. The method was immunoSEQ multiplex PCR; TCRdb's version includes in-frame clones alone and lacks a portion of them. Here the sample spans roughly 75,000 clones, around 85% being singletons. Input material: peripheral blood. The receptors derive from a man in his fifties or sixties with COVID-19, enrolled during active disease.

In nucleotides, the CDR3 is TGCGCCAGCAGCCAAGGAGTTGGAGGGGCTACGCAGTATTTT. Protein product: CASSQGVGGATQYF. The chain is built from TRBV4-3 and TRBJ2-3; D is possibly TRBD2 (6 bases). V gave up 1 base and J gave up 8 bases, with 13 bases separating them. The CDR3 extends over 14 amino acids. Looked up from germline, CDR1 is LGHNA and CDR2 is YSLEER.

This clone was detected only once. The chain joins TRBV19 to TRBJ2-7; 8 nucleotides match TRBD1. With V trimmed by 3 bases and J by 6 bases, 7 bases remained unmatched. There are 14 residues in the CDR3. Germline CDR1 LNHDA, CDR2 SQIVND (reference sequence). In nucleotides, the CDR3 is TGTGCCAGTAGTATTGGACAGGGTATACTCGAGCAGTACTTC. The encoded protein is CASSIGQGILEQYF.

This clone has only one observation. The chain has TRBV28 and TRBJ1-1; possibly TRBD1 for D (6 bases). Trimming left V 5 bases short and J 7 bases short, with 11 bases between. Looked up from germline, CDR1 is MDHEN and CDR2 is SYDVKM. There are 12 residues in the CDR3. This CDR3 is CASSLGQLEAFF. CDR3 in DNA: TGTGCCAGCAGTCTAGGACAGCTTGAAGCTTTCTTT.

This clone showed up just once. The chain is built from TRBV7-9 and TRBJ2-4, with 12 bases lining up with TRBD2. Germline values: CDR1 SEHNR, CDR2 FQNEAQ (reference sequence). The CDR3 consists of 16 residues. The J segment lost 2 bases and the V segment lost 6 bases, leaving 5 bases of the junction unmatched. The CDR3 loop is CASSRTSGRTKNIQYF. CDR3 nucleotide sequence: TGTGCCAGCAGTCGTACTAGCGGGAGGACCAAAAACATTCAGTACTTC.

The chain couples TRBV28 to TRBJ1-1; D is ambiguous. Trimming removed 4 bases from V and 12 bases from J, with 18 bases in between. The CDR3 consists of 13 residues. Germline-derived CDR1 and CDR2 are MDHEN and SYDVKM. The CDR3 reads CASSSSREIRPFF. The CDR3 coding sequence is TGTGCCAGCAGTTCATCCCGGGAGATCAGGCCTTTCTTT.

CDR3 sequence reads: CASRRAGSSYEQYF. CDR3 nucleotides: TGCGCCAGCAGGAGGGCGGGATCCTCCTACGAGCAGTACTTC. The chain joins TRBV10-2 to TRBJ2-7; a possible D gene is TRBD2 (6 bases). Germline loops: CDR1 WSHSY, CDR2 SAAADI. V shed 6 bases and J shed 0 bases, with 12 bases lying between them. The CDR3 has 14 amino acids.

The count of this clone is one. The chain joins TRBV2 to TRBJ2-7; TRBD2 agrees at 9 bases. With 7 bases clipped from V and 3 bases from J, the junction kept 10 bases outside the gene matches. CDR3 length: 15 residues. The germline gives CDR1 SNHLY, CDR2 FYNNEI. CDR3: CASTGGWREGYEQYF. The CDR3, as DNA: TGTGCCAGCACTGGAGGGTGGCGGGAGGGCTACGAGCAGTACTTC.

The chain combines TRBV12-3 or TRBV12-4 with TRBJ1-4; D is undetermined. The CDR3 length is 12 residues. Trimming took off 1 base at V and 7 bases at J, with 4 bases between the two ends. CDR3 nucleotide sequence: TGTGCCAGCAGTTTAGTCGGTGAAAAACTGTTTTTT. It encodes CASSLVGEKLFF.

The chain recombines TRBV29-1 with TRBJ2-3; TRBD2 matches 9 bases. This CDR3 has 21 residues. Per germline, CDR1 SQVTM and CDR2 ANQGSEA. The V segment lost 6 bases and the J segment 1 base; nucleotides outside the gene matches: 26. DNA of the CDR3: TGCAGCGTCATCTCGAAGAGGGGGCTTAGCGGGAGCGAAGTAGGCACAGATACGCAGTATTTT. Residues: CSVISKRGLSGSEVGTDTQYF.

This clone was detected only a few times. The rearrangement joins TRBV3-1 (or the pseudogene TRBV3-2) to TRBJ1-2; tentative D call: TRBD1 (6 bases). Looked up from germline, CDR1 is LGHDT and CDR2 is YNNKEL (reference sequence). This CDR3 is built from 14 residues. The V gene lost 4 bases and the J gene lost 4 bases, with 13 bases spanning the gap. The CDR3, as DNA: TGTGCCAGCAGCCGACCTCAGGGGACCTATGGCTACACCTTC. It is translated as CASSRPQGTYGYTF.

The chain is built from TRBV6-6 and TRBJ2-3; 12 bases are a match to TRBD2. The ends lost 6 bases at V and 3 bases at J; junction bases unmatched: 10. The CDR3 is 17 residues long. Per the germline V gene, CDR1 is MNHNY and CDR2 is SVGAGI (reference sequence). The DNA of the CDR3 is TGTGCCAGCAGCCGAACTATGACTAGCGGGAGAACAGATACGCAGTATTTT. Translation: CASSRTMTSGRTDTQYF.

The V and J genes are TRBV2 and TRBJ2-1, with D tentatively TRBD1 (6 bases). This CDR3 contains 12 residues. V lost 6 bases and J 8 bases, leaving 11 bases between the germline ends. The germline V gene encodes CDR1 SNHLY and CDR2 FYNNEI. The CDR3 is CASRDSGYEQFF. In DNA form, the CDR3 reads TGTGCCAGCAGGGACAGTGGGTATGAGCAGTTCTTC. The variable domain in full, with the rest retrieved from reference TRBV2 and TRBJ2-1, is EPEVTQTPSHQVTQMGQEVILRCVPISNHLYFYWYRQILGQKVEFLVSFYNNEISEKSEIFDDQFSVERPDGSNFTLKIRSTKLEDSAMYFCASRDSGYEQFFGPGTRLTVL.

The CDR3 sequence: CASRYRDTEAFF. In DNA form, the CDR3 reads TGTGCCAGCAGGTATCGGGACACTGAAGCTTTCTTT. The chain combines TRBV12-3 or TRBV12-4 with TRBJ1-1; no clear D. This CDR3 has 12 amino acids. V lost 6 bases and J 3 bases, leaving 8 bases between the germline ends.

The chain couples TRBV29-1 to TRBJ2-3; 8 nucleotides align to TRBD1. The CDR3 spans 13 residues. J lost 2 bases, V lost 6 bases, and 4 bases had no gene match. Germline CDR1 and CDR2: SQVTM and ANQGSEA. CDR3 protein: CSVTGVDTDTQYF. DNA for the CDR3: TGCAGCGTGACAGGGGTCGACACAGATACGCAGTATTTT.

The V gene is TRBV20-1, the J gene TRBJ1-2; D is uncertain. The V gene lost 3 bases and the J gene lost 2 bases, with 10 bases spanning the gap. The CDR3 length is 13 residues. CDR1 and CDR2 from the germline V gene are DFQATT and SNEGSKA (reference sequence). The CDR3 DNA reads as TGCAGTGCTAGTCCAACAGCCAACTATGGCTACACCTTC. Translated: CSASPTANYGYTF.

The chain combines TRBV5-4 with TRBJ1-1; 8 nucleotides match TRBD1. J lost 4 bases, V lost 5 bases, and 7 bases had no gene match. The CDR3 covers 14 residues. Germline V CDR1 and CDR2: SGHNT, YYREEE (reference sequence). This CDR3 is CASRQDRASTEAFF. CDR3 bases: TGTGCCAGCAGACAGGACAGGGCCAGCACTGAAGCTTTCTTT. Complete variable domain (other parts from reference TRBV5-4 and TRBJ1-1): ETGVTQSPTHLIKTRGQQVTLRCSSQSGHNTVSWYQQALGQGPQFIFQYYREEENGRGNFPPRFSGLQFPNYSSELNVNALELDDSALYLCASRQDRASTEAFFGQGTRLTVV.

The rearrangement joins TRBV11-1 to TRBJ2-7, with D perhaps TRBD1 (5 bases). Trimming took off 1 base at V and 4 bases at J, with 14 bases between the two ends. The V gene's germline CDR1 is SGHAT and CDR2 FQDESV (reference sequence). The CDR3 runs 15 residues. CDR3 protein: CASSLVGVGRYEQYF. The CDR3 DNA reads TGTGCCAGCAGCTTAGTAGGGGTCGGTAGATACGAGCAGTACTTC. Full variable domain (remainder filled in from reference TRBV11-1 and TRBJ2-7): EAEVAQSPRYKITEKSQAVAFWCDPISGHATLYWYRQILGQGPELLVQFQDESVVDDSQLPKDRFSAERLKGVDSTLKIQPAELGDSAMYLCASSLVGVGRYEQYFGPGTRLTVT.

The V call is TRBV18, the J call TRBJ1-5; 7 positions agree with TRBD1. Germline lookup yields CDR1 KGHSH and CDR2 LQKENI. Trimming cost V 4 bases and J 4 bases; bases outside gene matches: 10. There are 16 residues in the CDR3. CDR3: CASSLTRDSPNQPQHF. The CDR3 coding sequence is TGTGCCAGCTCACTGACCAGGGACAGCCCTAATCAGCCCCAGCATTTT.

This chain links TRBV30 with TRBJ1-6, with TRBD1 matching 7 bases. Germline V gene lookup returns CDR1 GTSNPN and CDR2 SVGIG (reference sequence). V lost 2 bases and J lost 6; bases outside the gene matches: 4. The CDR3 runs 14 residues. The CDR3 DNA follows: TGTGCCTGGAGTCGCGGGACAGCTAATTCACCCCTCCACTTT. Translating gives CAWSRGTANSPLHF.

CDR3 region: CASSFRAYEQYF. The CDR3 coding sequence is TGTGCCAGCAGTTTCAGGGCCTACGAGCAGTACTTC. V is TRBV28 and J is TRBJ2-7; D is possibly TRBD1 (5 bases). This CDR3 spans 12 amino acids. With 3 bases removed from V and 2 bases from J, the gap between germline ends came to 5 bases. Germline CDR1 MDHEN, CDR2 SYDVKM.

This clone was observed once. The chain uses TRBV4-2 and TRBJ1-4; tentatively, D is TRBD1 (6 bases). Germline CDR1 LGHNA, CDR2 YNFKEQ. V lost 1 base, J lost 0 bases, and 12 bases lay in between. The CDR3 sequence is 17 residues long. CDR3 loop: CASSQAPQGTTNEKLFF. In DNA form, the CDR3 reads TGTGCCAGCAGCCAAGCCCCCCAGGGGACAACTAATGAAAAACTGTTTTTT.

The chain uses TRBV4-2 and TRBJ2-2; perhaps TRBD2 as D (7 bases). The CDR3 runs 17 residues. Trimming cost V 2 bases and J 2 bases, with 15 bases left between them. Per germline, CDR1 LGHNA and CDR2 YNFKEQ. This CDR3 is CASSQRRGRGNTGELFF. The CDR3 DNA is TGTGCCAGCAGCCAAAGGAGGGGGAGGGGTAACACCGGGGAGCTGTTTTTT.